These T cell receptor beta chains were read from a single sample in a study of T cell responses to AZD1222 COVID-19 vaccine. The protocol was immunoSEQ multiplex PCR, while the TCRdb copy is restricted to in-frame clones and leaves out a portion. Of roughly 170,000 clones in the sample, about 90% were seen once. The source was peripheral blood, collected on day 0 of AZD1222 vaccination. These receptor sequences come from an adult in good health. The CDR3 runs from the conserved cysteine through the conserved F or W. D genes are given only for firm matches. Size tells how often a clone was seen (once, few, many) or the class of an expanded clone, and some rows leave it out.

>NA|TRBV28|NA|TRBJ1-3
CASSSSGQGGNTIYF
TGTGCCAGCAGTTCGTCGGGGCAGGGAGGAAACACCATATATTTT
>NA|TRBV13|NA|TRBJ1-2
CASSLGGGTNYGYTF
TGTGCCAGCAGCTTAGGTGGGGGCACTAACTATGGCTACACCTTC
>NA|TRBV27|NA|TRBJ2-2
CASSLLDLNTGELFF
TGTGCCAGCAGTTTATTGGACCTGAACACCGGGGAGCTGTTTTTT
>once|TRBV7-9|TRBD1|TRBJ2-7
CASSFGQASYEQYF
TGTGCCAGCAGCTTTGGACAGGCCTCCTACGAGCAGTACTTC
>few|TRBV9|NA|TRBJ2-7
CASSASSYEQYF
TGTGCCAGCAGCGCAAGCTCCTACGAGCAGTACTTC
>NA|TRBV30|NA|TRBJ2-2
CAWSVHSPGELFF
TGTGCCTGGAGTGTACACTCGCCCGGGGAGCTGTTTTTT
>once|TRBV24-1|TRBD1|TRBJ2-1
CATSDPGQINEQFF
TGTGCCACCAGTGACCCGGGACAGATCAATGAGCAGTTCTTC
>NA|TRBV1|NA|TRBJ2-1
CTSSQDLADYNEQFF
TGCACCAGCAGCCAAGACCTAGCGGATTACAATGAGCAGTTCTTC
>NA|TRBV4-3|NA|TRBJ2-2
CASSPGPNTGELFF
TGCGCCAGCAGCCCGGGACCGAACACCGGGGAGCTGTTTTTT
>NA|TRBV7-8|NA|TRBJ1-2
CASSPTGLAGYTF
TGTGCCAGCAGCCCGACTGGGCTTGCTGGCTACACCTTC
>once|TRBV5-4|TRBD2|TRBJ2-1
CASSRKLAGGPGEAFF
TGTGCCAGCAGCCGTAAACTAGCGGGGGGTCCAGGAGAGGCGTTCTTC
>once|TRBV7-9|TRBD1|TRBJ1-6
CASSFGQGGSPLHF
TGTGCCAGCAGCTTTGGACAGGGGGGTTCACCCCTCCACTTT
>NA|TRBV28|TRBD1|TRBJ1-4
CASSSDRKANEKLFF
TGTGCCAGCAGTTCGGACAGGAAGGCTAATGAAAAACTGTTTTTT
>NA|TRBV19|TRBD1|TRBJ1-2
CASSLEGQGVYGYTF
TGTGCCAGTAGTTTGGAGGGACAGGGAGTATATGGCTACACCTTC
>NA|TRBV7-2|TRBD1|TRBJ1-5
CASSLEQGNMIQPQHF
TGTGCCAGCAGCTTAGAACAGGGGAATATGATTCAGCCCCAGCATTTT
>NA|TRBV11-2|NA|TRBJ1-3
CASSLDILGFGNTIYF
TGTGCCAGCAGCTTAGATATATTGGGGTTTGGAAACACCATATATTTT
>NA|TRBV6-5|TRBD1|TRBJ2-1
CASSSDRAANNEQFF
TGTGCCAGCAGTTCGGACAGGGCCGCCAACAATGAGCAGTTCTTC
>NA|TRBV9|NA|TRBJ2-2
CASSVLANGELFF
TGTGCCAGCAGCGTACTAGCTAACGGGGAGCTGTTTTTT
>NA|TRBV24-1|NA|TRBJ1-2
CAPGGAGYYGYTF
TGTGCCCCGGGCGGGGCGGGGTACTATGGCTACACCTTC
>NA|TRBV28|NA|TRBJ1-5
CASSPGTRINQPQHF
TGTGCCAGCTCACCCGGGACTCGAATCAATCAGCCCCAGCATTTT
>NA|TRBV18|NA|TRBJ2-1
CASSPPASYNEQFF
TGTGCCAGCTCACCTCCGGCCAGCTACAATGAGCAGTTCTTC
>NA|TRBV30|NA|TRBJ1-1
CAWRDTGTNTEAFF
TGTGCCTGGAGAGATACAGGGACGAACACTGAAGCTTTCTTT
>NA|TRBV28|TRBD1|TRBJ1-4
CASSLSGTGDEKLFF
TGTGCCAGCAGTCTATCCGGGACAGGGGACGAAAAACTGTTTTTT
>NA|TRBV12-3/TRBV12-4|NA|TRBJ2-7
CASSFRSAYEQYF
TGTGCCAGCAGTTTTAGGAGCGCCTACGAGCAGTACTTC